These T cell receptor beta chains were read from a single sample in a study of naive and memory T cell subsets. TCRdb re-called the UMI-ligation and nested PCR reads with MiXCR, one entry per CDR3 protein. The sample contains over 100,000 distinct CDR3 sequences, roughly 15% of which appear only once. Sequencing was performed on naive CD8+ T cells from blood. The receptor source for this set is a human donor in good health. The CDR3 runs from the conserved cysteine through the conserved F or W. Fields, in order: V gene, J gene, CDR3 protein.

v_gene: TRBV7-9
j_gene: TRBJ2-5
CDR3aa: CASSLLQEQETQYF

v_gene: TRBV7-2
j_gene: TRBJ2-7
CDR3aa: CASSRTSDYEQYF

v_gene: TRBV16
j_gene: TRBJ1-1
CDR3aa: CASSPTDTLQGKNTEAFF

v_gene: TRBV6-4
j_gene: TRBJ2-3
CDR3aa: CASTMTGGNQDTQYF

v_gene: TRBV7-9
j_gene: TRBJ1-2
CDR3aa: CASSLTGQGTHRGYTF

v_gene: TRBV25-1
j_gene: TRBJ2-7
CDR3aa: CASFGTAAGEQYF

v_gene: TRBV12-3/TRBV12-4
j_gene: TRBJ2-7
CDR3aa: CASVIEAGGPLYEQYF

v_gene: TRBV7-9
j_gene: TRBJ2-7
CDR3aa: CASSRQGTSGAYEQYF

v_gene: TRBV29-1
j_gene: TRBJ2-3
CDR3aa: CSVETAGGRTNTQYF

v_gene: TRBV4-1
j_gene: TRBJ1-5
CDR3aa: CASSQRQNNQSQHF

v_gene: TRBV11-2
j_gene: TRBJ2-2
CDR3aa: CASSLDLSGELFF

v_gene: TRBV20-1
j_gene: TRBJ2-3
CDR3aa: CSAISGMGYTDTQYF

v_gene: TRBV29-1
j_gene: TRBJ2-3
CDR3aa: CSVVTSTDTQYF

v_gene: TRBV11-2
j_gene: TRBJ2-1
CDR3aa: CASNLGQGNEQFF

v_gene: TRBV10-3
j_gene: TRBJ2-7
CDR3aa: CAINSRAVGEQYF

v_gene: TRBV27
j_gene: TRBJ2-7
CDR3aa: CASNPSGSGSVPYF

v_gene: TRBV5-5
j_gene: TRBJ2-1
CDR3aa: CASSQGVAGGESYNEQFF